These 10 T cell receptor beta chains were all obtained from the same sample, sequenced in a study of blood T cell repertoires in COVID-19. The repertoire was sequenced with immunoSEQ multiplex PCR; TCRdb's copy has only in-frame clones and lacks some. The top ten hold approximately 4.6% of the sample, which has about 99,000 clones, approximately 80% seen once. Sequencing was performed on peripheral blood. These receptors all come from a man at least 80 years old with COVID-19, enrolled during active disease.

This clone was observed a handful of times. The chain joins TRBV2 to TRBJ1-2; TRBD1 aligns across 10 bases. CDR3 length: 15 residues. V lost 4 bases to trimming and J lost 6 bases; unmatched junction nucleotides: 8. From germline, CDR1 is SNHLY and CDR2 FYNNEI. DNA of the CDR3: TGTGCCAGCAGTGGAGGGGGACAGGGGAACCATGGCTACACCTTC. It translates to CASSGGGQGNHGYTF.

The V gene is TRBV5-4, the J gene TRBJ2-5; no definite D call. This CDR3 contains 14 residues. The germline gives CDR1 SGHNT, CDR2 YYREEE (reference sequence). V shed 0 bases and J shed 3 bases, with 9 bases lying between them. This chain's CDR3 is CASSLDLSEETQYF. In DNA form, the CDR3 reads TGTGCCAGCAGCTTGGATCTCAGCGAAGAGACCCAGTACTTC. Filled out from reference TRBV5-4 and TRBJ2-5, the complete variable domain reads ETGVTQSPTHLIKTRGQQVTLRCSSQSGHNTVSWYQQALGQGPQFIFQYYREEENGRGNFPPRFSGLQFPNYSSELNVNALELDDSALYLCASSLDLSEETQYFGPGTRLLVL.

This chain uses TRBV10-2 with TRBJ2-2; 9 nucleotides match TRBD1. This CDR3 has 16 residues. The junction had 5 bases not matched to a gene; V was cut back by 0 bases and J by 6 bases. From germline, CDR1 is WSHSY and CDR2 SAAADI. The CDR3 is CASSESGTGTPGELFF. CDR3 sequence (DNA): TGCGCCAGCAGTGAGTCCGGGACAGGGACCCCCGGGGAGCTGTTTTTT.

V is TRBV6-2 or TRBV6-3 and J is TRBJ1-5, with 7 bases fitting TRBD1. CDR1 and CDR2 from the germline V gene are MNHEY and SVGEGT. The CDR3 extends over 16 amino acids. Unmatched junction bases numbered 7, after V lost 5 bases and J lost 0 bases. CDR3 nucleotide sequence: TGTGCCAGCAGTGGACAGGCACTAACTAGCAATCAGCCCCAGCATTTT. It encodes CASSGQALTSNQPQHF.

V is TRBV28 and J is TRBJ1-2, with D possibly TRBD1 on 6 matching bases. With 6 bases removed from V and 4 bases from J, the gap between germline ends came to 12 bases. The CDR3 totals 13 residues. The germline CDR1 and CDR2 sequences are MDHEN and SYDVKM. The CDR3 DNA follows: TGTGCCAGCAGCCGCCGGGACACCTATGGCTACACCTTC. Its protein is CASSRRDTYGYTF.

The chain joins TRBV2 to TRBJ2-7, with a weak D call TRBD1 (6 bases). This CDR3 is 12 amino acids long. V was clipped by 3 bases and J by 12 bases, with 15 bases between them. CDR1 SNHLY and CDR2 FYNNEI come from the germline V gene. The CDR3 loop is CASSDKGTSRYF. DNA for the CDR3: TGTGCCAGCAGTGATAAAGGGACATCGCGGTACTTC.

The chain uses TRBV27 and TRBJ2-7; D call uncertain. The V and J ends lost 6 bases and 3 bases respectively, with 9 bases between them. The CDR3 is 12 amino acids. Germline-derived CDR1 and CDR2 are MNHEY and SMNVEV (reference sequence). CDR3 in amino acids: CASSPRLYEQYF. The CDR3 DNA is TGTGCCAGCAGCCCCCGACTCTACGAGCAGTACTTC.

V gene TRBV28 combines with J gene TRBJ2-7, with D perhaps TRBD2 (5 bases). The length of the CDR3 is 13 residues. Germline V gene sequence: CDR1 MDHEN, CDR2 SYDVKM. Between the trimmed V and J ends, which lost 2 bases and 9 bases, there was a span of 14 bases. The CDR3 reads CASSLPPLEMQYF. The DNA of the CDR3 is TGTGCCAGCAGTTTACCTCCACTAGAAATGCAGTACTTC.

The chain uses TRBV14 and TRBJ1-3; D not resolved. V dropped 2 bases and J dropped 0 bases, with 5 bases sitting between them. The CDR3 loop spans 14 amino acids. Germline V lookup: CDR1 SGHDN, CDR2 FVKESK. The CDR3 coding sequence is TGTGCCAGCAGCCAAATATCCTCTGGAAACACCATATATTTT. Translating it yields CASSQISSGNTIYF.

In DNA form, the CDR3 reads TGTGCCAGCAGCTTTAGTCTGGGGGCGCGGTATGGCTACACCTTC. It is translated as CASSFSLGARYGYTF. The gene calls are TRBV5-4 and TRBJ1-2, with D perhaps TRBD1 (6 bases). The CDR3 has 15 amino acids. Germline CDR1 SGHNT, CDR2 YYREEE (reference sequence). Trimming removed 2 bases from V and 5 bases from J, with 16 bases in between.